The next 21 T cell receptor beta chains were all read from a single sample in a study of blood T cell repertoires in COVID-19. Some clones are missing from TCRdb's copy, which holds only in-frame ones; the method was immunoSEQ multiplex PCR. The table shows about 120,000 clones, with around 87% occurring only once. Sequencing was performed on peripheral blood. The receptors originated from a man in his 70s with active or convalescent COVID-19.

The CDR3 nucleotides read TGCGCCAGCAGCTTGGGGGGGACAGGTTATGCGGGCTACACCTTC. Amino acid sequence: CASSLGGTGYAGYTF. The gene calls are TRBV5-1 and TRBJ1-2; 8 bases are shared with TRBD1. V shed 0 bases, J shed 8 bases, and the junction held 9 bases outside the gene matches. The CDR3 totals 15 residues. Germline V gives CDR1 SGHRS, CDR2 YFSETQ. The full variable domain, completed using reference TRBV5-1 and TRBJ1-2, is KAGVTQTPRYLIKTRGQQVTLSCSPISGHRSVSWYQQTPGQGLQFLFEYFSETQRNKGNFPGRFSGRQFSNSRSEMNVSTLELGDSALYLCASSLGGTGYAGYTFGSGTRLTVV.

This chain joins TRBV30 and TRBJ2-3; 8 bases align to TRBD2. The CDR3 runs to 15 residues. Per the germline V gene, CDR1 is GTSNPN and CDR2 is SVGIG (reference sequence). V was clipped by 2 bases and J by 0 bases; unmatched bases: 4. The CDR3 loop reads CAWSPLAASTDTQYF. The CDR3 nucleotides read TGTGCCTGGAGTCCACTAGCGGCAAGCACAGATACGCAGTATTTT.

V usage is TRBV11-1 and J usage is TRBJ1-1, with D possibly matching TRBD1 (6 bases). The CDR3 contains 12 residues. Trimming pared 5 bases from V and 9 bases from J, leaving 13 bases between. Germline CDR1 SGHAT, CDR2 FQDESV (reference sequence). Here the CDR3 DNA reads TGTGCCAGCAGCCCAAGAGGGACAAAAGCTTTCTTT. Amino acids: CASSPRGTKAFF.

This chain links TRBV10-1 with TRBJ2-7; TRBD2 matches 11 bases. The CDR3 consists of 15 residues. V dropped 6 bases and J dropped 6; count of bases not matched to a gene: 10. In germline, CDR1 is WNHNN, CDR2 SYGVQD (reference sequence). DNA for the CDR3: TGCGCCAGCAGCGACGTAGCGGGAGGGACGAGCGAGCAGTACTTC. It encodes CASSDVAGGTSEQYF.

The chain couples TRBV7-9 to TRBJ2-5; 13 positions match TRBD2. Trimming removed 5 bases from V and 5 bases from J; junction bases left unmatched: 8. CDR3 length: 16 residues. Looked up from germline, CDR1 is SEHNR and CDR2 is FQNEAQ (reference sequence). For the CDR3, the DNA is TGTGCCAGCAGCCGCCCCGGACTAGCGGGAGTGGAGACCCAGTACTTC. Its translation is CASSRPGLAGVETQYF.

The gene calls are TRBV27 and TRBJ2-7; 9 nucleotides agree with TRBD1. V lost 5 bases to trimming and J lost 4 bases; unmatched junction nucleotides: 6. CDR1 MNHEY and CDR2 SMNVEV come from the germline V gene (reference sequence). The CDR3 sequence is 14 residues long. DNA for the CDR3: TGTGCCAGCAGTAAACAGGGGGCAGGGTACGAGCAGTACTTC. Amino acids: CASSKQGAGYEQYF.

This chain uses TRBV7-3 with TRBJ2-3; D is unresolved. The CDR3 is 15 residues long. Germline CDR1 SGHTA, CDR2 FQGTGA. Trimming stripped 5 bases from V and 2 bases from J, with 14 bases between. The CDR3 DNA reads as TGTGCCAGCAGCCCCCTAGAGAGCTTCACAGATACGCAGTATTTT. Protein product: CASSPLESFTDTQYF.

The gene calls are TRBV5-1 and TRBJ2-5; 10 positions match TRBD2. From germline, CDR1 is SGHRS and CDR2 YFSETQ. With V trimmed by 0 bases and J by 5 bases, 4 bases remained unmatched. CDR3 length: 15 residues. The CDR3 protein is CASSLAGAGGETQYF. CDR3 DNA sequence: TGCGCCAGCAGCTTGGCCGGAGCGGGAGGGGAGACCCAGTACTTC.

The chain uses TRBV7-2 and TRBJ1-1, with 10 bases lining up with TRBD1. This CDR3 has 15 amino acids. CDR1 and CDR2 from the germline V gene are SGHTA and FQGNSA. After removal of 5 bases from V and 5 bases from J, the junction contained 8 bases not matched to a gene. The CDR3 reads CASSTDRGRETEAFF. CDR3 sequence (DNA): TGTGCCAGCAGCACCGACAGGGGGCGAGAGACTGAAGCTTTCTTT.

This chain connects TRBV12-5 to TRBJ2-2, with D perhaps TRBD2 (5 bases). CDR3 length: 14 amino acids. Trimming stripped 8 bases from V and 0 bases from J, with 10 bases between. Per germline, CDR1 LGHNT and CDR2 FRNRAP. The CDR3 spells CASTRGTNTGELFF. The CDR3 DNA reads as TGTGCTAGTACCCGGGGAACGAACACCGGGGAGCTGTTTTTT. Supplemented by reference TRBV12-5 and TRBJ2-2, the full variable domain reads DARVTQTPRHKVTEMGQEVTMRCQPILGHNTVFWYRQTMMQGLELLAYFRNRAPLDDSGMPKDRFSAEMPDATLATLKIQPSEPRDSAVYFCASTRGTNTGELFFGEGSRLTVL.

The V gene is TRBV10-3, the J gene TRBJ2-7; 11 nucleotides match TRBD1. The germline V gene encodes CDR1 ENHRY and CDR2 SYGVKD. This CDR3 is 15 amino acids long. The ends lost 6 bases at V and 4 bases at J; junction bases unmatched: 8. CDR3 sequence reads: CAIRPGTGGEYEQYF. Here the CDR3 DNA reads TGTGCCATCAGGCCCGGGACAGGGGGGGAGTACGAGCAGTACTTC.

The V and J genes are TRBV28 and TRBJ2-7; TRBD2 agrees at 8 bases. Germline V gene sequence: CDR1 MDHEN, CDR2 SYDVKM. CDR3 length: 13 residues. J was trimmed by 1 base and V by 6 bases; bases with no gene match: 2. The CDR3 sequence is CASRGTRSYEQYF. As DNA, the CDR3 is TGTGCCAGCAGAGGGACTAGGTCCTACGAGCAGTACTTC.

This clone was counted between two and nine times. The CDR3 DNA sequence: TGTGCCAGCAGTTTCCAAGATAGGGGTGCTGATACGCAGTATTTT. Translating it yields CASSFQDRGADTQYF. The rearrangement uses TRBV6-2 or TRBV6-3 and TRBJ2-3; tentatively, D is TRBD1 (5 bases). CDR1 is MNHEY, CDR2 SVGEGT, per germline. The V and J ends lost 4 bases and 6 bases respectively, with 17 bases between them. The CDR3 contains 15 residues.

This chain links TRBV27 with TRBJ1-5, with D possibly matching TRBD1 (6 bases). Trimming left V 6 bases short and J 9 bases short, with 15 bases between. Germline V gene sequence: CDR1 MNHEY, CDR2 SMNVEV (reference sequence). The CDR3 runs 13 residues. The CDR3 reads CASSQGTGRPQHF. Written as DNA, the CDR3 is TGTGCCAGCAGCCAGGGGACCGGTCGGCCCCAGCATTTT.

The chain uses TRBV18 and TRBJ1-2; possibly TRBD1 for D (5 bases). The CDR3 contains 15 residues. Germline CDR1 and CDR2: KGHSH and LQKENI. The V and J ends lost 3 bases and 6 bases respectively, with 17 bases between them. The CDR3 DNA reads TGTGCCAGCTCACCCCCTACCGACAGTCAACATGGCTACACCTTC. Its translation is CASSPPTDSQHGYTF.

The sample holds one count of this clone. The rearrangement uses TRBV5-5 and TRBJ1-5, with D unresolved. Trimming stripped 4 bases from V and 5 bases from J, with 10 bases between. The CDR3 extends over 13 amino acids. Germline loops: CDR1 SGHKS, CDR2 YYEKEE (reference sequence). The CDR3 loop is CASSLFPDQPQHF. CDR3 in DNA: TGTGCCAGCAGCCTTTTCCCCGATCAGCCCCAGCATTTT.

To note about this clone: Other DNA sequences in this specimen translate into the identical CDR3. The chain carries TRBV13 and TRBJ2-7; TRBD2 agrees at 8 bases. V lost 11 bases and J lost 2; bases outside the gene matches: 14. CDR1 is PRHDT, CDR2 FYEKMQ, per germline (reference sequence). CDR3 length: 15 residues. The CDR3 region is CAPRPGGGLTYEQYF. The CDR3 nucleotides are TGTGCCCCCCGGCCCGGGGGGGGGTTAACCTACGAGCAGTACTTC.

The V gene is TRBV7-2, the J gene TRBJ2-1, with D uncertain. This CDR3 spans 11 amino acids. Germline lookup yields CDR1 SGHTA and CDR2 FQGNSA. V shed 5 bases and J shed 9 bases, with 8 bases lying between them. In DNA form, the CDR3 reads TGTGCCAGCAGCGCGTCCGGTGAGCAGTTCTTC. Translation: CASSASGEQFF.

This clone was seen a handful of times. CDR3 loop: CASSLDPLSSYNEQFF. The CDR3 DNA follows: TGTGCCAGCAGCTTAGACCCGCTGAGCTCCTACAATGAGCAGTTCTTC. The V and J genes are TRBV7-8 and TRBJ2-1; unclear D gene. The CDR3 runs 16 residues. Germline-derived CDR1 and CDR2 are SGHVS and FQNEAQ. V lost 1 base to trimming and J lost 0 bases, with 10 bases between them.

This rearrangement joins TRBV27 to TRBJ2-1; D call uncertain. V lost 5 bases, J lost 3 bases, and 17 bases lay in between. CDR3 length: 16 residues. Germline V lookup: CDR1 MNHEY, CDR2 SMNVEV (reference sequence). The DNA for the CDR3 is TGTGCCAGCAGTCCCATAGGAAGCGTCAACTACAATGAGCAGTTCTTC. It encodes CASSPIGSVNYNEQFF.

The chain uses TRBV12-1 and TRBJ1-3; TRBD1, the table's D call, was not compared with the DNA. TRBV12-1 constitutes a pseudogene. The CDR3 runs 15 residues. The CDR3 region has the DNA TGTGCCAGCAGCCCGACCGACAGGGATGGAAACACCATATATTTT. It translates to CASSPTDRDGNTIYF.